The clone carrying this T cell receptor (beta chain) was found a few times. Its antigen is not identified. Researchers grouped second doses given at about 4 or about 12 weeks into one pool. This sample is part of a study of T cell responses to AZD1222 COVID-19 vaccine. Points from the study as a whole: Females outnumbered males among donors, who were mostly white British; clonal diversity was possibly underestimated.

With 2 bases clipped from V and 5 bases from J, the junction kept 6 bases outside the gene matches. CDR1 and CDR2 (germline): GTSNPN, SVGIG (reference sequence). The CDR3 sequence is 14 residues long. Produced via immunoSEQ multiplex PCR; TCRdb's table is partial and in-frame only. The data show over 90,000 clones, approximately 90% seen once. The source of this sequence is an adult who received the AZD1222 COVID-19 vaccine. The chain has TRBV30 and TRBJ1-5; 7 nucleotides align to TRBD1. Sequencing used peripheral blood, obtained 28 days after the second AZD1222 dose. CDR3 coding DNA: TGTGCCTGGAGTCCAGGGGGTCGGGATCAGCCCCAGCATTTT. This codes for CAWSPGGRDQPQHF. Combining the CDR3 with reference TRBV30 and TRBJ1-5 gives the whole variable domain SQTIHQWPATLVQPVGSPLSLECTVEGTSNPNLYWYRQAAGRGLQLLFYSVGIGQISSEVPQNLSASRPQDRQFILSSKKLLLSDSGFYLCAWSPGGRDQPQHFGDGTRLSIL.